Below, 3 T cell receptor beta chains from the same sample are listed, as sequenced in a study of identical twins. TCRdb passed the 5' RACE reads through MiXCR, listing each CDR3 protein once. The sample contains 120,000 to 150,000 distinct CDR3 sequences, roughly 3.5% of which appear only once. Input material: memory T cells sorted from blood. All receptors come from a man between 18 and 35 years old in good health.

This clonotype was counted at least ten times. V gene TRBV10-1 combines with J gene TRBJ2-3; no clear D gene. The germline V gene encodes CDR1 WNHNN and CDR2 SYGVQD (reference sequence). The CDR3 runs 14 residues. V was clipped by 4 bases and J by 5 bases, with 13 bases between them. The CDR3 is CASSGKKGQDTQYF. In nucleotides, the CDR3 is TGCGCCAGCAGTGGGAAAAAGGGTCAAGATACGCAGTATTTT.

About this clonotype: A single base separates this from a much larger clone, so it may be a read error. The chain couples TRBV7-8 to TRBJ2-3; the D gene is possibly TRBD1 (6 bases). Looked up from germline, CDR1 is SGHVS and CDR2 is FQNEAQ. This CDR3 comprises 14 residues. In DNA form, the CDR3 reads TGTGCCAGCAGACCTAATACAGGGTCAGATACGCAGTGTTTT. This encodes CASRPNTGSDTQCF.

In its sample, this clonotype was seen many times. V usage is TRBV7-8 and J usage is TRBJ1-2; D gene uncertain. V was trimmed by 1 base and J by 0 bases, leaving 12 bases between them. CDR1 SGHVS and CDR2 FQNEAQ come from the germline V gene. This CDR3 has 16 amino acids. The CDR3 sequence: CASSLGRHPTNYGYTF. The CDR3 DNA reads TGTGCCAGCAGCTTAGGTAGACATCCCACTAACTATGGCTACACCTTC.